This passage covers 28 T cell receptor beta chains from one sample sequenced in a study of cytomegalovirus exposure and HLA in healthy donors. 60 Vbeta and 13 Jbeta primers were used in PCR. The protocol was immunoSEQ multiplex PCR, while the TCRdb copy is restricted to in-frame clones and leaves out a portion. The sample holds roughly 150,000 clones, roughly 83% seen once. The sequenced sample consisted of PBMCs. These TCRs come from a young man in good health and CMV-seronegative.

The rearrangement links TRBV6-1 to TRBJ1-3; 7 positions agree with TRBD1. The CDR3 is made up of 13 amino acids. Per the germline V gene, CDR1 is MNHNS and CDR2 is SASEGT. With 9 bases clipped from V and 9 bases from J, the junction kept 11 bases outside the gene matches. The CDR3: CASRQGVEATIYF. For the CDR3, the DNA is TGTGCCAGTAGACAGGGCGTGGAGGCCACCATATATTTT.

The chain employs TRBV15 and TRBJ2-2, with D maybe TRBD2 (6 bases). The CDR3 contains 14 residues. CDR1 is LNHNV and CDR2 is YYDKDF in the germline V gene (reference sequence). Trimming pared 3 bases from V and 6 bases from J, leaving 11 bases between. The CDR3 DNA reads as TGTGCCACCAGCAGGACCGGGAGATCCGGGGAGCTGTTTTTT. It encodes CATSRTGRSGELFF.

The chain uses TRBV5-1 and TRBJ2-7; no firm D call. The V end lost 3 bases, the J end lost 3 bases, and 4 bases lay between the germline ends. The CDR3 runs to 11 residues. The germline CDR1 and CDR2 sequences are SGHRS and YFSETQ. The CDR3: CASSSVYEQYF. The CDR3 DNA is TGCGCCAGCAGCTCGGTCTACGAGCAGTACTTC.

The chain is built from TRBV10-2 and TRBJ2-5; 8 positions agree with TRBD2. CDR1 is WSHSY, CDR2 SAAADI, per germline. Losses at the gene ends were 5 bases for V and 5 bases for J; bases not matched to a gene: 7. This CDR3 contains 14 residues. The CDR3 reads CASSSTSASETQYF. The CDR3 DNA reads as TGCGCCAGCAGTTCGACTAGCGCGAGCGAGACCCAGTACTTC.

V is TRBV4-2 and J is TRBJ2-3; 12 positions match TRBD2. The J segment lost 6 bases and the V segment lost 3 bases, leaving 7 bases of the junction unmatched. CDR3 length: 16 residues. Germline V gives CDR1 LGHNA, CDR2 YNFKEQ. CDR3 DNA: TGTGCCAGCAGCCAGACTAGCGGGAGTTCGGGTGATACGCAGTATTTT. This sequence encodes CASSQTSGSSGDTQYF.

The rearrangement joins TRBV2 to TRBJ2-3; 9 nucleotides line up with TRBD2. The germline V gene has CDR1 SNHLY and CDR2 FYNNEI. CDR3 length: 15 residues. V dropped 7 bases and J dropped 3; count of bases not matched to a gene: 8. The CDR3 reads CASKIRSGSTDTQYF. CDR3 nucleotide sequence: TGTGCCAGCAAAATCCGTAGCGGGAGTACAGATACGCAGTATTTT.

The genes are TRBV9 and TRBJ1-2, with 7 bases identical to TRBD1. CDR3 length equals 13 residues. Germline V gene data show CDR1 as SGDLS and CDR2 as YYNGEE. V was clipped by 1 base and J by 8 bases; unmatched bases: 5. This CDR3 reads CASSVPTGQGYTF. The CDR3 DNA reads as TGTGCCAGCAGCGTACCGACAGGGCAAGGCTACACCTTC.

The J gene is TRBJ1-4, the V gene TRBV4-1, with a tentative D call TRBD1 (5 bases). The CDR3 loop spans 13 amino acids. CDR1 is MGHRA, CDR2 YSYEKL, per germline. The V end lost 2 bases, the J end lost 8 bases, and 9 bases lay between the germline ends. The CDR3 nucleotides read TGCGCCAGCAGCCAACCAGGGTTAGAAAAACTGTTTTTT. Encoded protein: CASSQPGLEKLFF.

CDR3 nucleotide sequence: TGCGCCAGCAGTTACGGACTGGGACTAGCGGGTCACGAGCAGTACTTC. The encoded protein is CASSYGLGLAGHEQYF. The V call is TRBV5-1, the J call TRBJ2-7; TRBD2 agrees at 12 bases. Trimming cost V 5 bases and J 5 bases; bases outside gene matches: 11. Germline CDR1 SGHRS, CDR2 YFSETQ. This CDR3 has 16 residues.

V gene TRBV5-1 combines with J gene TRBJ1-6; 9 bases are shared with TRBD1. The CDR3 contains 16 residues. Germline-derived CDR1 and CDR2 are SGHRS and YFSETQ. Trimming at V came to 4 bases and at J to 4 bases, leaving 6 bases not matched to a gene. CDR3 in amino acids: CASSPGTGPYNSPLHF. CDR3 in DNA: TGCGCCAGCAGCCCCGGGACAGGGCCTTATAATTCACCCCTCCACTTT.

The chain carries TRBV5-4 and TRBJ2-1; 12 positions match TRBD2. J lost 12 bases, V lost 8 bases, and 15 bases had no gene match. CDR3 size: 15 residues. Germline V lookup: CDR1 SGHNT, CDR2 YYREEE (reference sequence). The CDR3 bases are TGTGCCAGTAGAAACGGGCTAGCGGGAGGGAACGGGCAGTTCTTC. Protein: CASRNGLAGGNGQFF. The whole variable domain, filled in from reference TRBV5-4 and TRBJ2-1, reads ETGVTQSPTHLIKTRGQQVTLRCSSQSGHNTVSWYQQALGQGPQFIFQYYREEENGRGNFPPRFSGLQFPNYSSELNVNALELDDSALYLCASRNGLAGGNGQFFGPGTRLTVL.

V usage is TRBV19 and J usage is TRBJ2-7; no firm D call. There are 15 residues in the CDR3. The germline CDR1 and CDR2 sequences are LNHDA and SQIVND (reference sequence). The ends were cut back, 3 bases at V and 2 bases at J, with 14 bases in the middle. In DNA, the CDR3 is TGTGCCAGTAGTATTAATTCGCATACACCCTACGAGCAGTACTTC. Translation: CASSINSHTPYEQYF.

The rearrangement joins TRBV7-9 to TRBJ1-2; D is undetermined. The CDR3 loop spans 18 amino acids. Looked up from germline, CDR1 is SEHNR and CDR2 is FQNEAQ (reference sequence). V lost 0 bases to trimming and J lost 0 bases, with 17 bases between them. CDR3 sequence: CASSLAGGPLLTNYGYTF. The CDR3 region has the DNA TGTGCCAGCAGCTTAGCGGGAGGCCCCCTCCTTACTAACTATGGCTACACCTTC.

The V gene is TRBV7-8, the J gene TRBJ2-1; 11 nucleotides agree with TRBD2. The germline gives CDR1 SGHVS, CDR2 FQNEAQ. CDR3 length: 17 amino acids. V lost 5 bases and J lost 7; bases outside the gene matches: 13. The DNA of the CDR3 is TGTGCCAGCAGCAGAAACTTAGCGGGGGGGCCTATAAATGAGCAGTTCTTC. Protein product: CASSRNLAGGPINEQFF.

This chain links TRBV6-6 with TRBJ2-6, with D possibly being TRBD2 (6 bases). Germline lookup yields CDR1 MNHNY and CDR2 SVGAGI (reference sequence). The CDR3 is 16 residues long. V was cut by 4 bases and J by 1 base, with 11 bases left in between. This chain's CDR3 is CASSLAGGSGANVLTF. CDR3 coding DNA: TGTGCCAGCAGTTTAGCTGGAGGGTCTGGGGCCAACGTCCTGACTTTC.

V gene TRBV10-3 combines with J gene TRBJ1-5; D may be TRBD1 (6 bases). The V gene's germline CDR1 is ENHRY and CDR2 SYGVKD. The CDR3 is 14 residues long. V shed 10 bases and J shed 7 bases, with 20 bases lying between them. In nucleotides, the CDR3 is TGTGCCAGCATAGCCATGAGGGGACAACAGCCCCAGCATTTT. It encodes CASIAMRGQQPQHF.

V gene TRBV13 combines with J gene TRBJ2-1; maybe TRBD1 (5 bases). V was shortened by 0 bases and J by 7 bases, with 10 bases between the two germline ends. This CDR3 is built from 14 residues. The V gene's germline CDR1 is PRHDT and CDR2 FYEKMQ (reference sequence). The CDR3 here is CASSLGRAWNEQFF. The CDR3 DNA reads TGTGCCAGCAGCTTAGGCAGGGCTTGGAATGAGCAGTTCTTC.

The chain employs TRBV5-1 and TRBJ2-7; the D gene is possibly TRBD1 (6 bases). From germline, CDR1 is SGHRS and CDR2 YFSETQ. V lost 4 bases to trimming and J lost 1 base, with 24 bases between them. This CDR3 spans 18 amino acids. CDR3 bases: TGCGCCAGCAGCCCCGCCCCTACAGGACAGCCGGGGTCCTACGAGCAGTACTTC. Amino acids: CASSPAPTGQPGSYEQYF.

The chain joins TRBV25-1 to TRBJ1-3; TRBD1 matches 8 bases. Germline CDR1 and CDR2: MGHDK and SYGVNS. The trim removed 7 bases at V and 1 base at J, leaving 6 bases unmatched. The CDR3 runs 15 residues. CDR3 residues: CASKSTGASGNTIYF. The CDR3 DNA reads TGTGCCAGCAAGTCGACAGGGGCATCTGGAAACACCATATATTTT.

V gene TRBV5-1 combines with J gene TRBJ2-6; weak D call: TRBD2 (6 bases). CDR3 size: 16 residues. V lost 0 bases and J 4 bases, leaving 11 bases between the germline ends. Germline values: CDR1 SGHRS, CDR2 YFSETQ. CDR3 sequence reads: CASSLVGGNGANVLTF. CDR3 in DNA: TGCGCCAGCAGCTTGGTAGGCGGGAACGGGGCCAACGTCCTGACTTTC.

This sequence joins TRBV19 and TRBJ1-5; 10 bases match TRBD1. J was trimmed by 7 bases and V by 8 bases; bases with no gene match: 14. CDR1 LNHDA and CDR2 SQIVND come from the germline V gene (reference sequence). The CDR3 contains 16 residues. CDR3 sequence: CASQGQGSVTGQPQHF. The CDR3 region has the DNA TGTGCCAGTCAGGGACAGGGGTCCGTTACCGGACAGCCCCAGCATTTT.

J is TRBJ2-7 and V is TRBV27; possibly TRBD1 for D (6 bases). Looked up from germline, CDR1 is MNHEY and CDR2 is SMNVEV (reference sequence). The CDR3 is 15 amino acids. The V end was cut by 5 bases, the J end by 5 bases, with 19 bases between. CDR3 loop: CASSDGQRLGNEQYF. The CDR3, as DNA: TGTGCCAGCAGTGACGGACAGCGTCTTGGAAACGAGCAGTACTTC.

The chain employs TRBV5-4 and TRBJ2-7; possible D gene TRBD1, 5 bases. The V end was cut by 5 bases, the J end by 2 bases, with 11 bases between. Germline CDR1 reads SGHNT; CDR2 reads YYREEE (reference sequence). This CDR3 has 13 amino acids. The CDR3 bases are TGTGCCAGCAGTCTTGACAGAGCCTACGAGCAGTACTTC. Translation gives CASSLDRAYEQYF.

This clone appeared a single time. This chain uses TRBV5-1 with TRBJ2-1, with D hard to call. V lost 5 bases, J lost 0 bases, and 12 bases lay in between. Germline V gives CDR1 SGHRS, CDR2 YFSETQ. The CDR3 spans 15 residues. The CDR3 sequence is CASSPAPVSYNEQFF. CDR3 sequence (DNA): TGCGCCAGCAGTCCCGCTCCAGTCTCCTACAATGAGCAGTTCTTC.

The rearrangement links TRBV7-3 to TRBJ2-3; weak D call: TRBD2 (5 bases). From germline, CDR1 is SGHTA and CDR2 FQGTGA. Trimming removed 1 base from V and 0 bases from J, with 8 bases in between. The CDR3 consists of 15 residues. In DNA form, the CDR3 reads TGTGCCAGCAGCTTAATTCCGGGAAGCACAGATACGCAGTATTTT. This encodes CASSLIPGSTDTQYF.

The CDR3 sequence is CAWSATGSGQPQHF. CDR3 DNA: TGTGCCTGGAGTGCAACAGGGAGTGGTCAGCCCCAGCATTTT. The V call is TRBV30, the J call TRBJ1-5; maybe TRBD1 (6 bases). The V gene lost 1 base and the J gene lost 6 bases, with 13 bases spanning the gap. Germline-derived CDR1 and CDR2 are GTSNPN and SVGIG (reference sequence). The CDR3 is 14 residues long.

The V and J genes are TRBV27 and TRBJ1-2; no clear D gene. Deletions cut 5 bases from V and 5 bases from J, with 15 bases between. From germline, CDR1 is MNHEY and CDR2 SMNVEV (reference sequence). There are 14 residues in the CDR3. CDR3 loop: CASSPLPTAYGYTF. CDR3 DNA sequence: TGTGCCAGCAGTCCACTCCCTACAGCTTATGGCTACACCTTC.

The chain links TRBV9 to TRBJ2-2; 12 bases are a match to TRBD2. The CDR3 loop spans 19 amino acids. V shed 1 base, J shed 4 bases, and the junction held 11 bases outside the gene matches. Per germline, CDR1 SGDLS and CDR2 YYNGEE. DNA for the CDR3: TGTGCCAGCAGCGTACCGCCGCGACTAGCGGGAGTAGGCACCGGGGAGCTGTTTTTT. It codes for CASSVPPRLAGVGTGELFF. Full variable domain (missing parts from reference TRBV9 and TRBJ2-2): DSGVTQTPKHLITATGQRVTLRCSPRSGDLSVYWYQQSLDQGLQFLIQYYNGEERAKGNILERFSAQQFPDLHSELNLSSLELGDSALYFCASSVPPRLAGVGTGELFFGEGSRLTVL.